A single sample gave rise to the 16 T cell receptor beta chains below, sequenced in a study of OX40 agonist ivuxolimab in advanced cancers. Profiled with immunoSEQ multiplex PCR; TCRdb holds only in-frame clones, not every one. Among some 70,000 clones listed, approximately 81% were seen once. Sequenced material: CD4+ or CD8+ T cells sorted from blood, taken in a trial of the OX40 agonist ivuxolimab. These receptors came from an adult with an advanced solid tumor such as melanoma, head and neck, liver or kidney cancer.

The chain carries TRBV28 and TRBJ1-3, with D perhaps matching TRBD1 (5 bases). The CDR3 totals 15 residues. Trimming took off 5 bases at V and 1 base at J, with 12 bases between the two ends. The germline gives CDR1 MDHEN, CDR2 SYDVKM. The CDR3 sequence: CASSHRGLSGNTIYF. The CDR3 bases are TGTGCCAGCAGTCATCGGGGCTTGTCTGGAAACACCATATATTTT.

In this sample, this clone turned up once. The chain uses TRBV29-1 and TRBJ2-1; 7 nucleotides match TRBD2. V dropped 3 bases and J dropped 10; count of bases not matched to a gene: 9. The CDR3 has 13 residues. CDR1 and CDR2 from the germline V gene are SQVTM and ANQGSEA. CDR3 amino acids: CSVEREWGREQFF. DNA of the CDR3: TGCAGCGTTGAGCGGGAGTGGGGCCGGGAGCAGTTCTTC.

The chain joins TRBV11-3 to TRBJ2-5; TRBD2 matches 13 bases. The CDR3 is made up of 15 amino acids. The germline gives CDR1 SGHNT, CDR2 YENEEA. V lost 5 bases and J lost 3; bases outside the gene matches: 3. In nucleotides, the CDR3 is TGTGCCAGCAGCCTAGGGACTAGCGGGAAAGAGACCCAGTACTTC. This codes for CASSLGTSGKETQYF. The complete variable domain, with remaining parts taken from reference TRBV11-3 and TRBJ2-5, reads EAGVVQSPRYKIIEKKQPVAFWCNPISGHNTLYWYLQNLGQGPELLIRYENEEAVDDSQLPKDRFSAERLKGVDSTLKIQPAELGDSAVYLCASSLGTSGKETQYFGPGTRLLVL.

The V gene is TRBV5-6, the J gene TRBJ2-7; TRBD2 matches 8 bases. V shed 1 base, J shed 2 bases, and the junction held 5 bases outside the gene matches. Germline V gene lookup returns CDR1 SGHDT and CDR2 YYEEEE. The CDR3 is made up of 15 amino acids. The CDR3 loop reads CASSLPGLGTYEQYF. CDR3 DNA sequence: TGTGCCAGCAGCTTGCCGGGACTAGGGACCTACGAGCAGTACTTC.

V and J are TRBV6-6 and TRBJ2-7; D might be TRBD1 (6 bases). The ends were cut back, 6 bases at V and 0 bases at J, with 12 bases in the middle. In germline, CDR1 is MNHNY, CDR2 SVGAGI (reference sequence). This CDR3 has 14 residues. In DNA form, the CDR3 reads TGTGCCAGCAGGTACAGGGTCAGCTCCTACGAGCAGTACTTC. It translates to CASRYRVSSYEQYF.

This clone was seen a few times. The rearrangement uses TRBV4-3 and TRBJ1-2; 8 nucleotides match TRBD1. CDR1 and CDR2 from the germline V gene are LGHNA and YSLEER. The trim removed 2 bases at V and 6 bases at J, leaving 11 bases unmatched. There are 16 residues in the CDR3. As DNA, the CDR3 is TGCGCCAGCAGCCAACTTCGTAACAGGGGGGGGGATGGCTACACCTTC. Its protein product is CASSQLRNRGGDGYTF.

This rearrangement joins TRBV10-3 to TRBJ1-5, with no clear D. This CDR3 spans 13 amino acids. Germline CDR1 and CDR2: ENHRY and SYGVKD. With 1 base removed from V and 3 bases from J, the gap between germline ends came to 4 bases. The CDR3 reads CAISEFNNQPQHF. The CDR3 nucleotides are TGTGCCATCAGTGAGTTCAACAATCAGCCCCAGCATTTT.

The V gene is TRBV7-8, the J gene TRBJ1-1, with 7 bases lining up with TRBD1. Per the germline V gene, CDR1 is SGHVS and CDR2 is FQNEAQ. V lost 5 bases and J lost 1; bases outside the gene matches: 7. CDR3 length equals 15 residues. The CDR3 reads CASSPRTGQNTEAFF. The CDR3, as DNA: TGTGCCAGCAGCCCCCGGACAGGCCAGAACACTGAAGCTTTCTTT.

CDR3 protein: CASQSSGGGYNEQFF. In DNA, the CDR3 is TGTGCCAGCCAGTCCTCAGGGGGGGGTTACAATGAGCAGTTCTTC. The V call is TRBV28, the J call TRBJ2-1, with D perhaps matching TRBD1 or TRBD2 (7 bases each). The CDR3 extends over 15 amino acids. Germline loops: CDR1 MDHEN, CDR2 SYDVKM. Deletions cut 8 bases from V and 4 bases from J, with 18 bases between. The full variable domain, its missing parts supplied by reference TRBV28 and TRBJ2-1, is DVKVTQSSRYLVKRTGEKVFLECVQDMDHENMFWYRQDPGLGLRLIYFSYDVKMKEKGDIPEGYSVSREKKERFSLILESASTNQTSMYLCASQSSGGGYNEQFFGPGTRLTVL.

The genes are TRBV10-2 and TRBJ1-5; no definite D call. Germline CDR1 reads WSHSY; CDR2 reads SAAADI. V lost 6 bases and J 3 bases, leaving 12 bases between the germline ends. The CDR3 sequence is 14 residues long. The CDR3 sequence is CASSEDSLNQPQHF. The CDR3 nucleotides read TGCGCCAGCAGCGAGGATTCTCTCAATCAGCCCCAGCATTTT.

This chain uses TRBV5-4 with TRBJ2-2; 13 bases line up with TRBD2. The J segment lost 11 bases and the V segment lost 0 bases, leaving 13 bases of the junction unmatched. CDR1 and CDR2 from the germline V gene are SGHNT and YYREEE (reference sequence). There are 18 residues in the CDR3. The CDR3 is CASSLGLAGGLLLTELFF. The CDR3 DNA sequence: TGTGCCAGCAGCTTGGGACTAGCGGGGGGACTCCTCCTAACTGAGCTGTTTTTT.

This clone appeared a single time. This chain connects TRBV5-1 to TRBJ2-2; TRBD1 matches at 7 bases. From germline, CDR1 is SGHRS and CDR2 YFSETQ. The CDR3 length is 14 residues. V dropped 4 bases and J dropped 7; count of bases not matched to a gene: 7. CDR3 coding DNA: TGCGCCAGCAGCCCGACAGGGATGAGCGGGGAGCTGTTTTTT. It encodes CASSPTGMSGELFF. The full variable domain, its missing parts supplied by reference TRBV5-1 and TRBJ2-2, is KAGVTQTPRYLIKTRGQQVTLSCSPISGHRSVSWYQQTPGQGLQFLFEYFSETQRNKGNFPGRFSGRQFSNSRSEMNVSTLELGDSALYLCASSPTGMSGELFFGEGSRLTVL.

This clone was observed a single time. The chain recombines TRBV2 with TRBJ2-3; D not resolved. The CDR3 has 12 residues. V was trimmed by 7 bases and J by 6 bases, leaving 11 bases between them. Looked up from germline, CDR1 is SNHLY and CDR2 is FYNNEI. The CDR3 DNA is TGTGCCAGCAAGAATCAGGTGGATACGCAGTATTTT. Encoded protein: CASKNQVDTQYF. Supplemented by reference TRBV2 and TRBJ2-3, the full variable domain reads EPEVTQTPSHQVTQMGQEVILRCVPISNHLYFYWYRQILGQKVEFLVSFYNNEISEKSEIFDDQFSVERPDGSNFTLKIRSTKLEDSAMYFCASKNQVDTQYFGPGTRLTVL.

The gene calls are TRBV4-2 and TRBJ2-1; 12 positions agree with TRBD2. This CDR3 is built from 18 residues. Germline V CDR1 and CDR2: LGHNA, YNFKEQ. V gave up 0 bases and J gave up 9 bases; unmatched junction bases: 12. The chain's CDR3 is CASSQDKGLAGGQGEQFF. The DNA of the CDR3 is TGTGCCAGCAGCCAAGATAAAGGGCTAGCGGGGGGGCAGGGTGAGCAGTTCTTC.

The CDR3 nucleotides read TGCGCCAGCAGCCCCACCTCTACAGGTGAAGCTTTCTTT. It is translated as CASSPTSTGEAFF. The chain links TRBV10-1 to TRBJ1-1; D perhaps matches TRBD1 (5 bases). Germline V gene sequence: CDR1 WNHNN, CDR2 SYGVQD (reference sequence). Trimming removed 6 bases at V and 7 bases at J, with 15 bases between. The CDR3 consists of 13 residues.

This chain uses TRBV5-1 with TRBJ1-1; the match to TRBD1 covers 7 bases. The V segment lost 4 bases and the J segment 4 bases; nucleotides outside the gene matches: 10. CDR1 and CDR2 from the germline V gene are SGHRS and YFSETQ. The CDR3 is 15 residues long. This CDR3 is CASSPDRVAATEAFF. CDR3 nucleotide sequence: TGCGCCAGCAGCCCCGACAGGGTGGCGGCCACTGAAGCTTTCTTT. Looking up the rest from reference TRBV5-1 and TRBJ1-1 gives the full variable domain: KAGVTQTPRYLIKTRGQQVTLSCSPISGHRSVSWYQQTPGQGLQFLFEYFSETQRNKGNFPGRFSGRQFSNSRSEMNVSTLELGDSALYLCASSPDRVAATEAFFGQGTRLTVV.